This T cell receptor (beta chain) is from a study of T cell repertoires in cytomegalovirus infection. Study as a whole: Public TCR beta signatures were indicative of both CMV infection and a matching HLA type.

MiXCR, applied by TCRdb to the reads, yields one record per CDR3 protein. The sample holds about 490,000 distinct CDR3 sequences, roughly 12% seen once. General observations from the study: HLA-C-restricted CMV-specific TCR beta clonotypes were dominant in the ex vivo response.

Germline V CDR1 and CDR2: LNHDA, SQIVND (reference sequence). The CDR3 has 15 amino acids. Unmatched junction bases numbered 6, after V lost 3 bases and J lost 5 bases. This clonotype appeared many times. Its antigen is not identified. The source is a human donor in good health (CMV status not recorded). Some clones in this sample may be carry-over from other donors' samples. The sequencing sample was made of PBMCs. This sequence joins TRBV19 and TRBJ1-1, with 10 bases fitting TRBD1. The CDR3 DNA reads TGTGCCAGTAGTATCGGGACAGGGGATTGGACTGAAGCTTTCTTT. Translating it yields CASSIGTGDWTEAFF.